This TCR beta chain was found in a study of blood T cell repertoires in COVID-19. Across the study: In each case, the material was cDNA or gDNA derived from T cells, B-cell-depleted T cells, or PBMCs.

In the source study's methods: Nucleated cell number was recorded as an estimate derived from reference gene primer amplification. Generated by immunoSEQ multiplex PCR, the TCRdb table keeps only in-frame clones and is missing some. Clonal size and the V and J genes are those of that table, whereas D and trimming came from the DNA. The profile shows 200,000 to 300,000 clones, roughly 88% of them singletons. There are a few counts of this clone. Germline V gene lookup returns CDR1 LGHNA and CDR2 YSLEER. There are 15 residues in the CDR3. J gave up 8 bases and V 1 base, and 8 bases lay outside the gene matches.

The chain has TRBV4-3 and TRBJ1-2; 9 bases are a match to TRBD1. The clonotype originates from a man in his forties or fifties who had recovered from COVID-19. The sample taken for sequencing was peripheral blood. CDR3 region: CASSQARDRVRGYTF. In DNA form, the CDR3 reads TGCGCCAGCAGCCAAGCCCGGGACAGGGTGAGAGGCTACACCTTC.